This TCR beta chain was sequenced during a study of Ad26.COV2.S vaccination and SARS-CoV-2 variants. Study outcomes and limitations: Possible underestimation of total T cell responses by the TCR breadth and depth analyses was noted. Individuals receiving vaccine had higher spike-specific TCR breadth than placebo recipients did. Substantial breadth was reportedly displayed by spike-specific CD8+ and CD4+ T cell responses after vaccination.

Concerning this clone itself: The antigen is undetermined.

From germline, CDR1 is MDHEN and CDR2 SYDVKM. J gave up 7 bases and V 3 bases, and 2 bases lay outside the gene matches. CDR3 size: 12 residues. Produced via immunoSEQ multiplex PCR; TCRdb's table is partial and in-frame only. The table shows under 150,000 clones, with 86% occurring only once. The chain recombines TRBV28 with TRBJ1-1, with TRBD1 identical over 7 bases. Sequences were derived from peripheral blood, sampled after recovery from COVID-19. The clonotype originates from a human donor who had recovered from COVID-19. This chain's CDR3 is CASSLRQGEAFF. Here the CDR3 DNA reads TGTGCCAGCAGTTTGCGACAGGGTGAAGCTTTCTTT.